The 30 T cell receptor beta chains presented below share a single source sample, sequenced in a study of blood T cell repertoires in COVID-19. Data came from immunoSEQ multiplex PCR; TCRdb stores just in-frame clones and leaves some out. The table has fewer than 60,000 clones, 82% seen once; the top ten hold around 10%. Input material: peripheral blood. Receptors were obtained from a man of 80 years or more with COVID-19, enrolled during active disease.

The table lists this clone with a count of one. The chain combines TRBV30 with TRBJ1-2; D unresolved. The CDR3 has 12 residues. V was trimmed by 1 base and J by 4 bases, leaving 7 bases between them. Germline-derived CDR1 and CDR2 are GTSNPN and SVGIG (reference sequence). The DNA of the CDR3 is TGTGCCTGGAGTGATTTCATCTATGGCTACACCTTC. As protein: CAWSDFIYGYTF.

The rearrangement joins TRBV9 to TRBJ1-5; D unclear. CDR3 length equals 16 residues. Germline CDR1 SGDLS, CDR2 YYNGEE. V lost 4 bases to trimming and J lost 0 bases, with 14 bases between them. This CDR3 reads CASSPRVAISNQPQHF. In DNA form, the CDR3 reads TGTGCCAGCAGCCCCCGAGTAGCCATTAGCAATCAGCCCCAGCATTTT. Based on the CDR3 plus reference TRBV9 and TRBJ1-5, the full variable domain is DSGVTQTPKHLITATGQRVTLRCSPRSGDLSVYWYQQSLDQGLQFLIQYYNGEERAKGNILERFSAQQFPDLHSELNLSSLELGDSALYFCASSPRVAISNQPQHFGDGTRLSIL.

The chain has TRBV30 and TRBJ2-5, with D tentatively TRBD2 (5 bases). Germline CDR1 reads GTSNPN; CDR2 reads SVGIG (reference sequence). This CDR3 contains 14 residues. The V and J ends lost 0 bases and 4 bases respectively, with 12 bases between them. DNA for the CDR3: TGTGCCTGGAGTGTACTAAAGGCGGGAGAGACCCAGTACTTC. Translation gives CAWSVLKAGETQYF.

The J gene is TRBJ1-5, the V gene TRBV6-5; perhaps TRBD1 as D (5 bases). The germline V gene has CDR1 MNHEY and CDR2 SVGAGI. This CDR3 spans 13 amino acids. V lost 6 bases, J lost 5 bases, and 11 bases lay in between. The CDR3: CASRLGGDQPQHF. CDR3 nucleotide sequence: TGTGCCAGCAGGCTCGGGGGGGATCAGCCCCAGCATTTT.

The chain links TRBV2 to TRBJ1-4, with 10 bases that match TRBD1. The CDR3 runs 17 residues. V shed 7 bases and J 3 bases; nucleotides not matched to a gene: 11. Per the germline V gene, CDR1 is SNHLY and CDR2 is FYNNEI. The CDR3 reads CASMLPRQGASNEKLFF. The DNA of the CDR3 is TGTGCCAGCATGCTGCCGAGACAGGGGGCGTCTAATGAAAAACTGTTTTTT.

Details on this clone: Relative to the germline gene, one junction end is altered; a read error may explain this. CDR3 sequence reads: CANSVGGGTGNTIYF. DNA for the CDR3: TGTGCCAACAGCGTTGGCGGGGGGACTGGAAACACCATATATTTT. The chain recombines TRBV9 with TRBJ1-3, with TRBD1 as a possible D gene (5 bases). CDR1 and CDR2 (germline): SGDLS, YYNGEE. The CDR3 is made up of 15 amino acids.

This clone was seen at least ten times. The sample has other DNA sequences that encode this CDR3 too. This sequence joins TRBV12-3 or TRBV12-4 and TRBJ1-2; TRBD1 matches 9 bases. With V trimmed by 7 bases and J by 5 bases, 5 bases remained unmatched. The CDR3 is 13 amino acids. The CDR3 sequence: CASTRDRDYGYTF. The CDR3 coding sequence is TGTGCCAGCACCAGGGACAGGGATTATGGCTACACCTTC.

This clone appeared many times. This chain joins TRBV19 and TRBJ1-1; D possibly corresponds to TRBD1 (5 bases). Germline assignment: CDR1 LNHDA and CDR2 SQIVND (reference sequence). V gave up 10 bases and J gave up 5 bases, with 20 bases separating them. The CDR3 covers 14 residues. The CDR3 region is CATRSYSGETEAFF. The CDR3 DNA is TGTGCCACTAGAAGTTATTCGGGGGAGACTGAAGCTTTCTTT.

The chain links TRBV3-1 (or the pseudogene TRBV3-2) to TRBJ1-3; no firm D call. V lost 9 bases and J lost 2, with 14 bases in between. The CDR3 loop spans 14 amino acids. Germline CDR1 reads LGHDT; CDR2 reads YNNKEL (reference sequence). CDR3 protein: CARCCGPTGNTIYF. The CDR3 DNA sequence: TGTGCCAGATGTTGCGGGCCGACTGGAAACACCATATATTTT.

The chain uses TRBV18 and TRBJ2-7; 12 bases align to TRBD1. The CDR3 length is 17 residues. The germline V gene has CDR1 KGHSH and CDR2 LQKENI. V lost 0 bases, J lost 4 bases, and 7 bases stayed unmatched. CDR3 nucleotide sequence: TGTGCCAGCTCACCACCAACTCCGGGACAGGGGGCGTACGAGCAGTACTTC. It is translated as CASSPPTPGQGAYEQYF.

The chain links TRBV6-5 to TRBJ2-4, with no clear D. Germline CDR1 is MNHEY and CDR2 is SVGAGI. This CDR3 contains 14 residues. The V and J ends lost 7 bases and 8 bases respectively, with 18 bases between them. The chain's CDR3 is CASTERRVIHIQYF. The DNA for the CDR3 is TGTGCCAGCACCGAACGCCGGGTAATCCACATTCAGTACTTC.

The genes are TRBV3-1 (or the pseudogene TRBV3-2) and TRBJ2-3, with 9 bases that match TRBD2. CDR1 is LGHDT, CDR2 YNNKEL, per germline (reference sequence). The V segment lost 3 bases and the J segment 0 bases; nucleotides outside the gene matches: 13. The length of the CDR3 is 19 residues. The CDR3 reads CASSHLGAGGPSSTDTQYF. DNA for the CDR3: TGTGCCAGCAGCCATCTTGGAGCGGGGGGACCCTCTAGCACAGATACGCAGTATTTT.

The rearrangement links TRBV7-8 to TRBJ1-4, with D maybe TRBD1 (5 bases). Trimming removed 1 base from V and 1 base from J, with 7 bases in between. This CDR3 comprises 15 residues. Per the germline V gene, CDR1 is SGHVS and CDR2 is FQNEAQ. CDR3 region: CASSLGRGTNEKLFF. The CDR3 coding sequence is TGTGCCAGCAGCTTAGGGAGGGGAACTAATGAAAAACTGTTTTTT.

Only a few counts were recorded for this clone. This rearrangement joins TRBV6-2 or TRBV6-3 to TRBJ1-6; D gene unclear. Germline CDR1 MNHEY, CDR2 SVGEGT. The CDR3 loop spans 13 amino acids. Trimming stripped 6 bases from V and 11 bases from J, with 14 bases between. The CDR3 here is CASSLQVVAPLHF. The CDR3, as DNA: TGTGCCAGCAGCCTGCAAGTAGTGGCACCCCTCCACTTT.

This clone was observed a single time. For the CDR3, the DNA is TGTGCCAGCAGCTTAGGACAGGGGGCGTTTATTGGCAATCAGCCCCAGCATTTT. Translation gives CASSLGQGAFIGNQPQHF. This sequence joins TRBV2 and TRBJ1-5; TRBD1 agrees at 11 bases. Germline V gene lookup returns CDR1 SNHLY and CDR2 FYNNEI. The ends lost 6 bases at V and 2 bases at J; junction bases unmatched: 12. The CDR3 has 18 amino acids.

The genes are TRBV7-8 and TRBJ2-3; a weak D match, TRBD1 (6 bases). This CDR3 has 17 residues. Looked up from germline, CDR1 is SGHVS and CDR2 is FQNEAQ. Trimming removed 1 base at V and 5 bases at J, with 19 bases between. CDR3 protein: CASSLVRRTEVGDTQYF. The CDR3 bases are TGTGCCAGCAGCTTAGTACGACGGACAGAAGTTGGAGATACGCAGTATTTT. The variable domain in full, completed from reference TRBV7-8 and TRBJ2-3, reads GAGVSQSPRYKVAKRGQDVALRCDPISGHVSLFWYQQALGQGPEFLTYFQNEAQLDKSGLPSDRFFAERPEGSVSTLKIQRTQQEDSAVYLCASSLVRRTEVGDTQYFGPGTRLTVL.

The CDR3 bases are TGTGCCAGCTCACCCTACAGCACAGATACGCAGTATTTT. Translated: CASSPYSTDTQYF. The gene calls are TRBV18 and TRBJ2-3; D is ambiguous. V was cut by 3 bases and J by 0 bases, with 4 bases left in between. CDR1 and CDR2 from the germline V gene are KGHSH and LQKENI. The CDR3 is 13 amino acids.

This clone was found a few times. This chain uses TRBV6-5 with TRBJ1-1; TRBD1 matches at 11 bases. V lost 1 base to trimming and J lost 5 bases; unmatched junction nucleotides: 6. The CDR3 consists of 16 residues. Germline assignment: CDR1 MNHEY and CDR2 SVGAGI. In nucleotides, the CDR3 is TGTGCCAGCAGTTACTGGACAGGGGGCAAGATAACTGAAGCTTTCTTT. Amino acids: CASSYWTGGKITEAFF.

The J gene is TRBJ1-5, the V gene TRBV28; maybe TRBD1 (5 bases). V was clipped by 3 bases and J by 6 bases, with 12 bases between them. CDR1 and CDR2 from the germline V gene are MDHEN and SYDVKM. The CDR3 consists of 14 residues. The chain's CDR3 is CASSFVDGGQPQHF. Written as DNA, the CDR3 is TGTGCCAGCAGTTTCGTGGACGGGGGTCAGCCCCAGCATTTT.

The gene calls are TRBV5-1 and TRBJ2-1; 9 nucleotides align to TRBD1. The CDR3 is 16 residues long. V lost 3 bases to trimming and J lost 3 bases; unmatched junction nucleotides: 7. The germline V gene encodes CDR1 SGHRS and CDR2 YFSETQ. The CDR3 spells CASSYDPGQGYNEQFF. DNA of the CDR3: TGCGCCAGCAGCTACGACCCGGGACAGGGCTACAATGAGCAGTTCTTC.

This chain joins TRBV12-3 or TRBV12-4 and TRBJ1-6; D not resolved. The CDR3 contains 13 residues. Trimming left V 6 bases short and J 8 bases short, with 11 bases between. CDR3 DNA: TGTGCCAGCAGAGTGGCCGTATATTCACCCCTCCACTTT. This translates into CASRVAVYSPLHF.

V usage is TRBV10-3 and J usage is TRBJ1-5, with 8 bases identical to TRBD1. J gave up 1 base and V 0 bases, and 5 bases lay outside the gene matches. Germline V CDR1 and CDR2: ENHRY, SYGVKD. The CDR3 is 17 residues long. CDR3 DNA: TGTGCCATCAGTGAGTCGACAGGGGCTATAAGCAATCAGCCCCAGCATTTT. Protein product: CAISESTGAISNQPQHF.

CDR3 loop: CASSQQGSRNTEAFF. The CDR3 DNA follows: TGTGCCAGCAGCCAACAGGGTTCCAGGAACACTGAAGCTTTCTTT. The V call is TRBV7-3, the J call TRBJ1-1; D may be TRBD1 (6 bases). This CDR3 has 15 amino acids. Germline loops: CDR1 SGHTA, CDR2 FQGTGA. V was pared by 5 bases and J by 1 base, with 14 bases between. The full variable domain, in which reference TRBV7-3 and TRBJ1-1 provide the parts outside the CDR3, is GAGVSQTPSNKVTEKGKYVELRCDPISGHTALYWYRQSLGQGPEFLIYFQGTGAADDSGLPNDRFFAVRPEGSVSTLKIQRTERGDSAVYLCASSQQGSRNTEAFFGQGTRLTVV.

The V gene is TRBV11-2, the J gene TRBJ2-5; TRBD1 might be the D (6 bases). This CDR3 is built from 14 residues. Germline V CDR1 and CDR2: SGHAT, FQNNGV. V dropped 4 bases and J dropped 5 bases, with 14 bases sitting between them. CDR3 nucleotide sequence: TGTGCCAGCAGCTCGTCAGGGGTACGGGAGACCCAGTACTTC. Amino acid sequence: CASSSSGVRETQYF. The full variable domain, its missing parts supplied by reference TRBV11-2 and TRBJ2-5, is EAGVAQSPRYKIIEKRQSVAFWCNPISGHATLYWYQQILGQGPKLLIQFQNNGVVDDSQLPKDRFSAERLKGVDSTLKIQPAKLEDSAVYLCASSSSGVRETQYFGPGTRLLVL.

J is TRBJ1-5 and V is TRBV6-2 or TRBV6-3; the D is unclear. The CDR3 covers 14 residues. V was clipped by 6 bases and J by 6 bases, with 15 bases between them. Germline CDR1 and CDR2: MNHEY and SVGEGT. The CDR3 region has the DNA TGTGCCAGCAGCCCTGGGTGGGCGAGTCAGCCCCAGCATTTT. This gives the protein CASSPGWASQPQHF.

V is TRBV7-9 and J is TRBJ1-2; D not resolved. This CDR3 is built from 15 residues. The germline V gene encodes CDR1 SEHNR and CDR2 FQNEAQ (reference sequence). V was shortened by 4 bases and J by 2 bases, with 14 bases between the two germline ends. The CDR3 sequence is CASSSPEESNYGYTF. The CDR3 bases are TGTGCCAGCAGCTCCCCGGAGGAAAGCAACTATGGCTACACCTTC.

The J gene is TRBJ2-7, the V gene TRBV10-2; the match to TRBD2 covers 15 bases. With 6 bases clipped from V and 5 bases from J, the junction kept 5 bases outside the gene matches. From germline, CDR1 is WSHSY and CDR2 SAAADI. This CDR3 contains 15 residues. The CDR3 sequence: CASSRTSGRDDEQYV. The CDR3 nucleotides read TGCGCCAGCAGCCGGACTAGCGGGAGGGACGACGAGCAGTACGTC.

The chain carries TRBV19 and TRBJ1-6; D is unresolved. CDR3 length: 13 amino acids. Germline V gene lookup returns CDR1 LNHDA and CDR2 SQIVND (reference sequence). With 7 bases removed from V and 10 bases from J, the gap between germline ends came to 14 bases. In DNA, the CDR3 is TGTGCCAGTACCCCGAGGCCCCAGTCACCCCTCCACTTT. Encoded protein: CASTPRPQSPLHF.

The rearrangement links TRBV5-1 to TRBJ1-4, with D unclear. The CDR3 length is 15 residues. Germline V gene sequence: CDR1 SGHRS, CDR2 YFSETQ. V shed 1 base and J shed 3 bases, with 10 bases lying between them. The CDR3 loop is CASSLLSIANEKLFF. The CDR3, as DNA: TGCGCCAGCAGCTTGTTGAGTATCGCTAATGAAAAACTGTTTTTT.

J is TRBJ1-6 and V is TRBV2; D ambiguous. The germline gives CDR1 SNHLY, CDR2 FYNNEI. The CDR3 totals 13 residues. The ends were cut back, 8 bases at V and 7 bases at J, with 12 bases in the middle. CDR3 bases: TGTGCCAGCCTCCGGGAGGAGAATTCACCCCTCCACTTT. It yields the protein CASLREENSPLHF.